The rows below give T cell receptor beta chains drawn from one sample of a study of identical twins. TCRdb passed the 5' RACE reads through MiXCR, listing each CDR3 protein once. The sample has approximately 550,000 distinct CDR3 sequences, 20% to 25% seen once; the top ten hold around 0.5%. This same sample was also taken into another study, of yellow fever vaccine responses in identical twins.

The sample was CD4+ T cells sorted from blood. The receptor set was obtained from a young woman in good health. The CDR3 runs from the conserved cysteine through the conserved F or W. The D gene is left open where the match is weak. The size entry is marked missing in some rows and otherwise reads once, few, many or a size class.

V gene	J gene	CDR3 length	clone size	D gene	CDR3 DNA	CDR3 protein
TRBV27	TRBJ2-1	15	-	TRBD2	TGTGCCAGCAGTTCCGGGACTAGCGCGTACAATGAGCAGTTCTTC	CASSSGTSAYNEQFF
TRBV29-1	TRBJ2-1	13	-	-	TGCAGCGTTTATGTCATGCGGAAAAATGAGCAGTTCTTC	CSVYVMRKNEQFF
TRBV6-2/TRBV6-3	TRBJ1-6	17	few	TRBD1	TGTGCCAGCAGTCCCGACAGGGGACAGTCCTATAATTCACCCCTCCACTTT	CASSPDRGQSYNSPLHF
TRBV12-5	TRBJ2-5	16	-	-	TGTGCTAGTGGTTTGGTTTCGGGGGGCTTGGAGGAGACCCAGTACTTC	CASGLVSGGLEETQYF
TRBV5-8	TRBJ2-1	12	few	-	TGTGCCAGCAGCCCGGGGGTCAATGAGCAGTTCTTC	CASSPGVNEQFF
TRBV5-6	TRBJ2-6	19	-	TRBD1	TGTGCCAGCAGCTCCGCGACAGGGGGCGGATATTATGGGGCCAACGTCCTGACTTTC	CASSSATGGGYYGANVLTF
TRBV10-3	TRBJ1-1	15	-	-	TGTGCCATCAGTGACCGGGGGGGGGAGCGCACTGAAGCTTTCTTT	CAISDRGGERTEAFF
TRBV12-3/TRBV12-4	TRBJ2-4	16	-	-	TGTGCCAGCAGTTTATCCGGGTGGGAAGGCAAAAACATTCAGTACTTC	CASSLSGWEGKNIQYF
TRBV7-8	TRBJ2-1	17	-	-	TGTGCCAGCAGCTTAGTGCGGCGGACTGACTCCTACAATGAGCAGTTCTTC	CASSLVRRTDSYNEQFF
TRBV7-6	TRBJ2-5	14	-	-	TGTGCCAGCAGCTTCCTCGACGGGGGAGAGACCCAGTACTTC	CASSFLDGGETQYF
TRBV11-2	TRBJ2-1	14	-	-	TGTGCCAGCAGCTTAGATATTGGCGGGGATGAGCAGTTCTTC	CASSLDIGGDEQFF
TRBV10-3	TRBJ1-5	13	few	-	TGTGCCATCAGTGACAGGGGTACGCAGCCCCAGCATTTT	CAISDRGTQPQHF
TRBV12-3/TRBV12-4	TRBJ2-1	15	many	-	TGTGCCAGCAGTTTCCCTGGGCTCAGCTACAATGAGCAGTTCTTC	CASSFPGLSYNEQFF
TRBV20-1	TRBJ2-3	10	many	-	TGCAGTGCTAGATCGGATACGCAGTATTTT	CSARSDTQYF
TRBV29-1	TRBJ2-1	13	-	-	TGCAGCGTTGGTGGGCGTATCGGGGATGAGCAGTTCTTC	CSVGGRIGDEQFF
TRBV3-1	TRBJ2-5	13	-	TRBD1	TGTGCCAGCAGCCCCGGACAGGCCCGTGCCCAGTACTTC	CASSPGQARAQYF
TRBV4-2	TRBJ1-2	15	-	-	TGTGCCAGCAGCCAGGAACGGATTTCTAACTATGGCTACACCTTC	CASSQERISNYGYTF
TRBV20-1	TRBJ1-5	15	-	-	TGCAGTGCTAGAGATCATCTGGGCCTCAATCAGCCCCAGCATTTT	CSARDHLGLNQPQHF
TRBV3-1	TRBJ2-2	14	-	-	TGTGCCAGCAGCCAAGAGTTGGTGGCCGGGGAGCTGTTTTTT	CASSQELVAGELFF
TRBV28	TRBJ2-1	14	few	-	TGTGCCACCATGGAGGGGGCTAAATACAATGAGCAGTTCTTC	CATMEGAKYNEQFF
TRBV19	TRBJ2-5	15	-	-	TGTGCCAGTAGTATAGCAGGGCCCCACCAAGAGACCCAGTACTTC	CASSIAGPHQETQYF
TRBV29-1	TRBJ2-5	12	-	TRBD1	TGCAGCGTTGAGACAGGGTTGGGGACCCAGTACTTC	CSVETGLGTQYF
TRBV14	TRBJ2-5	12	few	-	TGTGCCAGCAGCCAACAGCAAGAGACCCAGTACTTC	CASSQQQETQYF
TRBV20-1	TRBJ2-1	18	-	TRBD2	TGCAGTGCTAGAGACTGGCAGCAGCGGGGGGCCATGTACAATGAGCAGTTCTTC	CSARDWQQRGAMYNEQFF
TRBV24-1	TRBJ2-4	14	-	-	TGTGCCACCAGTGGAGCGGGGAGGGGGGACATTCAGTACTTC	CATSGAGRGDIQYF
TRBV7-8	TRBJ2-6	18	many	-	TGTGCCAGCAGCCTTCCGGGACTGGATTTTTCTGGGGCCAACGTCCTGACTTTC	CASSLPGLDFSGANVLTF
TRBV7-9	TRBJ2-1	16	-	-	TGTGCCAGCAGCTTAGCTATAGGGACATCCTACAATGAGCAGTTCTTC	CASSLAIGTSYNEQFF
TRBV19	TRBJ2-1	15	few	-	TGTGCCAGTAGTATCTCGTGGACTTCTAACAATGAGCAGTTCTTC	CASSISWTSNNEQFF